This is a list of T cell receptor beta chains from one sample in a study of cytomegalovirus exposure and HLA in healthy donors. Assay used: immunoSEQ multiplex PCR; TCRdb lists only in-frame clones, some missing. This table holds about 140,000 clones. The specimen sequenced was PBMCs. The receptors here all came from a woman aged 18 to 35 in good health and CMV-seronegative. CDR3s include the opening cysteine and the closing phenylalanine or tryptophan. Fields, in order: J gene, V gene, CDR3 protein.

J gene: TRBJ1-2; V gene: TRBV11-3; CDR3 protein: CASSRAGYGYTF
J gene: TRBJ1-4; V gene: TRBV2; CDR3 protein: CASSYTGEKLFF
J gene: TRBJ2-1; V gene: TRBV5-4; CDR3 protein: CASSTRDRGLNEQFF
J gene: TRBJ1-2; V gene: TRBV29-1; CDR3 protein: CSVDPDRGNNYGYTF
J gene: TRBJ2-3; V gene: TRBV2; CDR3 protein: CASSPGLAASTDTQYF
J gene: TRBJ2-4; V gene: TRBV10-3; CDR3 protein: CASAGTASLIAKNIQYF
J gene: TRBJ2-2; V gene: TRBV28; CDR3 protein: CASSDRAAGELFF
J gene: TRBJ2-2; V gene: TRBV7-6; CDR3 protein: CASRLDSGSGTGELFF
J gene: TRBJ1-2; V gene: TRBV9; CDR3 protein: CASGRTGNYGYTF
J gene: TRBJ1-2; V gene: TRBV25-1; CDR3 protein: CASSPVGDRGIYGYTF
J gene: TRBJ1-3; V gene: TRBV12-5; CDR3 protein: CASGIAAGQGPGNTIYF
J gene: TRBJ2-1; V gene: TRBV4-1; CDR3 protein: CASSQVLAGKDEQFF
J gene: TRBJ2-7; V gene: TRBV27; CDR3 protein: CASSLSGPGLAGNEQYF
J gene: TRBJ2-1; V gene: TRBV27; CDR3 protein: CASSLGTSGYNEQFF
J gene: TRBJ2-5; V gene: TRBV4-2; CDR3 protein: CASSHERDGETQYF
J gene: TRBJ1-1; V gene: TRBV29-1; CDR3 protein: CSVVRGHTEAFF
J gene: TRBJ1-2; V gene: TRBV19; CDR3 protein: CASRVDRNYGYTF
J gene: TRBJ2-1; V gene: TRBV2; CDR3 protein: CASQPSGLYNEQFF
J gene: TRBJ2-7; V gene: TRBV5-6; CDR3 protein: CASSLGGYEQYF
J gene: TRBJ2-5; V gene: TRBV15; CDR3 protein: CATSRDPARGETQYF
J gene: TRBJ1-1; V gene: TRBV5-1; CDR3 protein: CASSLWGTVDTGNTEAFF
J gene: TRBJ2-1; V gene: TRBV7-6; CDR3 protein: CASSSRQGSNEQFF
J gene: TRBJ2-1; V gene: TRBV5-4; CDR3 protein: CASSSPGTDSVNEQFF
J gene: TRBJ2-1; V gene: TRBV6-1; CDR3 protein: CASSEREGEGGEQFF
J gene: TRBJ2-5; V gene: TRBV7-7; CDR3 protein: CASSRTGSKKETQYF
J gene: TRBJ2-1; V gene: TRBV6-1; CDR3 protein: CASSEGGGSYNEQFF
J gene: TRBJ2-2; V gene: TRBV7-9; CDR3 protein: CASSPNTGKLFF
J gene: TRBJ2-1; V gene: TRBV4-1; CDR3 protein: CASSRFDRATYNEQFF
J gene: TRBJ2-3; V gene: TRBV27; CDR3 protein: CASSWTSLTDTQYF
J gene: TRBJ1-5; V gene: TRBV19; CDR3 protein: CASSIAPGVIQPQHF
J gene: TRBJ2-5; V gene: TRBV11-3; CDR3 protein: CASSPPGTGRETQYF
J gene: TRBJ2-5; V gene: TRBV29-1; CDR3 protein: CSVAGTPAETQYF
J gene: TRBJ2-1; V gene: TRBV5-4; CDR3 protein: CASSPDIAGGNEQFF
J gene: TRBJ2-2; V gene: TRBV18; CDR3 protein: CASSPRGGGLNTGELFF
J gene: TRBJ2-6; V gene: TRBV28; CDR3 protein: CASTSGSGANVLTF
J gene: TRBJ2-1; V gene: TRBV5-1; CDR3 protein: CASSPVLAGGLYYNEQFF
J gene: TRBJ2-2; V gene: TRBV5-1; CDR3 protein: CASSLVLTGSGSTGELFF
J gene: TRBJ1-5; V gene: TRBV5-1; CDR3 protein: CASSEAGGVNQPQHF
J gene: TRBJ2-5; V gene: TRBV15; CDR3 protein: CATSRGREETQYF
J gene: TRBJ2-7; V gene: TRBV10-3; CDR3 protein: CAISESRVVVGDRYF
J gene: TRBJ1-5; V gene: TRBV4-1; CDR3 protein: CASSQSTHDRGNQPQHF
J gene: TRBJ2-1; V gene: TRBV6-5; CDR3 protein: CASSYGTGTGLDEQFF
J gene: TRBJ1-5; V gene: TRBV2; CDR3 protein: CASSSRANQPQHF
J gene: TRBJ1-1; V gene: TRBV18; CDR3 protein: CASAQGQNTEAFF
J gene: TRBJ2-3; V gene: TRBV11-1; CDR3 protein: CASSLLRGSTDTQYF
J gene: TRBJ2-7; V gene: TRBV4-1; CDR3 protein: CASSQEIGDSYEQYF
J gene: TRBJ2-6; V gene: TRBV14; CDR3 protein: CASSQEGAAAGFHSGANVLTF
J gene: TRBJ2-1; V gene: TRBV11-2; CDR3 protein: CASSLGTVGNEQFF